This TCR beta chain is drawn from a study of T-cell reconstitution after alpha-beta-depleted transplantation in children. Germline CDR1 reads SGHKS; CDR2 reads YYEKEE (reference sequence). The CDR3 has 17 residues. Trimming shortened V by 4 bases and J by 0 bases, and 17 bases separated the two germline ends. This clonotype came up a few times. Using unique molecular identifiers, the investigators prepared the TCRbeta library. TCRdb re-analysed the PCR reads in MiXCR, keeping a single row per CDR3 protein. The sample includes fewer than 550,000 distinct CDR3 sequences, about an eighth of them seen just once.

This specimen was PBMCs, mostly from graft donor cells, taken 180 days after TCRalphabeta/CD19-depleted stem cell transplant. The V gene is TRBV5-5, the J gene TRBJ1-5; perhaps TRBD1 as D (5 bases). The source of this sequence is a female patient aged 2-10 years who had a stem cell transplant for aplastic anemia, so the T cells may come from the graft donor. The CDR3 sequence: CASSLRIRADSNQPQHF. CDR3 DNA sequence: TGTGCCAGCAGCCTACGTATCAGGGCAGATAGCAATCAGCCCCAGCATTTT.